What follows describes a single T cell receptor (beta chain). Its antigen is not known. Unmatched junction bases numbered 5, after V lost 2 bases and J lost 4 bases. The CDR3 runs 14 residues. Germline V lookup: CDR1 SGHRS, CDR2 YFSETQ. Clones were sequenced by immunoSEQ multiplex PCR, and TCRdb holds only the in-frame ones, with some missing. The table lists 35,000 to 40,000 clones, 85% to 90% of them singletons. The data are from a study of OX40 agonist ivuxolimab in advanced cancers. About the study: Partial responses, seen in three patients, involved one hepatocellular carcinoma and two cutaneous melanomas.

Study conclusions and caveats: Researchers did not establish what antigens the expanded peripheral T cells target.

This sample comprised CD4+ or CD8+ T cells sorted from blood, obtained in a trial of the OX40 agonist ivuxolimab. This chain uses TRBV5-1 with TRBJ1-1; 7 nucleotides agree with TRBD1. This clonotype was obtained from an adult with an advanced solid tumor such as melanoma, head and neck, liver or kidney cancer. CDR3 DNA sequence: TGCGCCAGCAGCTTCGTCTCAGGGGGCACTGAAGCTTTCTTT. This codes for CASSFVSGGTEAFF.